This TCR beta chain was sequenced in a study of graft-versus-host responses after intestinal transplantation. Overall study: Each transplant was multivisceral, liver-intestinal, or isolated intestinal. Anti-thymocyte globulin induction was given to all recipients, followed by tacrolimus and steroids for 2 to 3 years. Study-wide results and limits: The recipient marrow held GvH clones, and some of them showed up first in ileum or blood. Patients who carried graft-donor T cell macrochimerism also had high graft-versus-host to host-versus-graft clonal ratios in their allografts.

Graft material was processed, releasing intraepithelial and lamina propria lymphocytes. V was trimmed by 5 bases and J by 5 bases, leaving 13 bases between them. The germline V gene encodes CDR1 SGHRS and CDR2 YFSETQ. The CDR3 length is 13 residues. TCRdb keeps only in-frame clones here, not all; method: immunoSEQ multiplex PCR. The data hold approximately 15,000 clones, with around 63% observed a single time. As regards this clone: Its antigen remains unknown.

The input for sequencing was ileum tissue, taken 524 days after transplant. The rearrangement links TRBV5-1 to TRBJ2-5; the D gene is possibly TRBD2 (7 bases). The TCR originated in a human patient who received an intestinal transplant, so some T cells may come from the graft donor. CDR3 in amino acids: CASRGGGAETQYF. Written as DNA, the CDR3 is TGCGCCAGCAGAGGAGGGGGGGCTGAGACCCAGTACTTC.